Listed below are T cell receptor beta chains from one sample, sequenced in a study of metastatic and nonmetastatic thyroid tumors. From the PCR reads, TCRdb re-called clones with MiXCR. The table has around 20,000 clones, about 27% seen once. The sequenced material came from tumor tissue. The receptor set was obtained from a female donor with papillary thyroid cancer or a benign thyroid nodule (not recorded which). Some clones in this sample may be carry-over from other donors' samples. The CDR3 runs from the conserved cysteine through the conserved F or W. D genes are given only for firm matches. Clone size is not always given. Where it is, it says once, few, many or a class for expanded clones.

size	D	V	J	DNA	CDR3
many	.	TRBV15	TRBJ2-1	TGTGCCACCAGCCAGAGTATAAACTCCTACAATGAGCAGTTCTTC	CATSQSINSYNEQFF
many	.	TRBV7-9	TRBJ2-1	TGTGCCAGCAGCTTAGATAGACGGGAGTCCTACAATGAGCAGTTCTTC	CASSLDRRESYNEQFF
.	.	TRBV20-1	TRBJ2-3	TGCAGTGCTCCATCCGCCCAGCGGAGAACAGATACGCAGTATTTT	CSAPSAQRRTDTQYF
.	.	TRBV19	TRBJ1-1	TGTGCCAGTAGTACCGCGGTGACATCGGAAGCTTTCTTT	CASSTAVTSEAFF
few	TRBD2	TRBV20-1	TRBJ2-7	TGCAGTGCTAGAGATCGGCGGCTAGCGGGAGGGCCGGACTACGAGCAGTACTTC	CSARDRRLAGGPDYEQYF
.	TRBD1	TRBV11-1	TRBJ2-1	TGTGCCAGCAGCCCCGCAGGGGGTTTGTCAACTGAGCAGTTCTTC	CASSPAGGLSTEQFF
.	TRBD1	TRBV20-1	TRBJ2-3	TGCAGTGCCCCAGAGTACAGGGGGCGCCCAGATACGCAGTATTTT	CSAPEYRGRPDTQYF
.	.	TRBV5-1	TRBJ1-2	TGCGCCAGCAGCTTACAGGGAGGGAGCTATGGCTACACCTTC	CASSLQGGSYGYTF
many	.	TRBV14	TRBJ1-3	TGTGCCAGCAGCCAAGATCACAGGGCTGGAAACACCATATATTTT	CASSQDHRAGNTIYF
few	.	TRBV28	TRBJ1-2	TGTGCCAGCAGTTTGGAGGGGGAAGAACTTAACTATGGCTACACCTTC	CASSLEGEELNYGYTF
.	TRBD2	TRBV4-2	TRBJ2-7	TGTTCCAGCGGCCAAGATTGGCTAGCGGGAACCTACGAGCAGTACTTC	CSSGQDWLAGTYEQYF
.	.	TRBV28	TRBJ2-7	TGTGCCAGCAGTTTATCGTCGGGCGAGCAGTACTTC	CASSLSSGEQYF
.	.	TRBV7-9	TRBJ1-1	TGTGCCAGCAGCTCGAGTATTGAAGCTTTCTTT	CASSSSIEAFF
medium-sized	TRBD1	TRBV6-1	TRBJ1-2	TGTGCCAGCAGTCCACAGGGGTCAGCTAACTATGGCTACACCTTC	CASSPQGSANYGYTF
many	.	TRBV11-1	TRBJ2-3	TGTGCCAGCAGCCTCGGGACCGACCCCACAGATACGCAGTATTTT	CASSLGTDPTDTQYF
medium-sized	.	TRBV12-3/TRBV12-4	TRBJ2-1	TGTGCCAGCACCGATAAACAGGGAGGTGAGCAGTTCTTC	CASTDKQGGEQFF
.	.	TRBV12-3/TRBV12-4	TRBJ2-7	TGTGCCAGCAGATGGGGGACATCCTACGAGCAGTACTTC	CASRWGTSYEQYF
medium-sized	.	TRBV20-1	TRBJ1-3	TGCAGTGCTAGAGATACCGGGACTTCTGGAAACACCATATATTTT	CSARDTGTSGNTIYF
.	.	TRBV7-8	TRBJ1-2	TGTGCCAGCAGCTCTCTCATGGAAGGAGGCGGCTACACCTTC	CASSSLMEGGGYTF
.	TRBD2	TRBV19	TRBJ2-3	TGTGCCAGTAGGACTAGCGTTAGCACAGATACGCAGTATTTT	CASRTSVSTDTQYF
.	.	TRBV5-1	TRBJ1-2	TGCGCCAGCAGCTCGGTAATTGAATCGGACTATGGCTACACCTTC	CASSSVIESDYGYTF
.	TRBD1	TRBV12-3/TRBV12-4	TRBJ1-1	TGTGCCAGCAGTCCGACAGGGTTGAACACTGAAGCTTTCTTT	CASSPTGLNTEAFF
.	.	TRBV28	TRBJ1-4	TGTGCCAGCAGTTTTGGGGGGAGTGAAAAACTGTTTTTT	CASSFGGSEKLFF
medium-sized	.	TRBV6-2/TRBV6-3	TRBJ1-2	TGTGCCAGCAGTTTCTCGGCAGCCCTGGGGTATGGCTACACCTTC	CASSFSAALGYGYTF
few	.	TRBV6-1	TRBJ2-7	TGTGCCACCCTCGGTACTGGGTCCTACGAGCAGTACTTC	CATLGTGSYEQYF
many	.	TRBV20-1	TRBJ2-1	TGCAGTGCTAGAAGGCCCCCACCCGAAAATGAGCAGTTCTTC	CSARRPPPENEQFF
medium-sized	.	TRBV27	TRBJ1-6	TGTGCCAGCAGTGTGCTAGGGGGATCACCCCTCCACTTT	CASSVLGGSPLHF
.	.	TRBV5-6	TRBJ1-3	TGTGCCAGCAGCTTGGCGGCAGGGGCTGGAAACACCATATATTTT	CASSLAAGAGNTIYF
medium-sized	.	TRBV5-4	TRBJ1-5	TGTGCCAGCAACTATTGGGGGGGTCAGTCTAACCAGCAGCCCCAGCATTTT	CASNYWGGQSNQQPQHF
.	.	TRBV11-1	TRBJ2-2	TGTGCCAGCAGCTTTGACGGGAGTCGGTTCTGGACCGGGGAGCTGTTTTTT	CASSFDGSRFWTGELFF
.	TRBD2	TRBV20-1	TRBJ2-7	TGCAGTGCTAGAGAGCGGGAGTACGAGCAGTACTTC	CSAREREYEQYF
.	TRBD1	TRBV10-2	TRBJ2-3	TGCGCCAGCAGTGAAATGACAGGGGGCAGGGATACGCAGTATTTT	CASSEMTGGRDTQYF
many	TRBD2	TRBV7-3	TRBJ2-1	TGTGCCAGCAGCTTAGGGGCTAGCGGGAGGGATGAGCAGTTCTTC	CASSLGASGRDEQFF
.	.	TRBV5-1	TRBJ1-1	TGCGCCAGCAGCTTGATGGGGGCTAACACTGAAGCTTTCTTT	CASSLMGANTEAFF
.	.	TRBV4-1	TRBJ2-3	TGCGCCAGCGGGGACACCTCAGATACGCAGTATTTT	CASGDTSDTQYF
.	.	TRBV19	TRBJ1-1	TGTGCCAGTAGTATAGGGGTGAAGACAGCGAACACTGAAGCTTTCTTT	CASSIGVKTANTEAFF
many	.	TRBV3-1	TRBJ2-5	TGTGCCAGCAGCCAAGTCGTAGAGACCCAGTACTTC	CASSQVVETQYF
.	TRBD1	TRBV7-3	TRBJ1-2	TGTGCCAGCAGCGAAGAGCCGGGACAGGGAAATGGCTACACCTTC	CASSEEPGQGNGYTF
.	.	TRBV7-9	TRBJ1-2	TGTGCCAGCGGCCCGGGACTTAACTATGTCTACACCTTC	CASGPGLNYVYTF
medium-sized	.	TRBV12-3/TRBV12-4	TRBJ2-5	TGTGCCAGCAGTCGACGGAGTCGAGGAGATTGCCAGTACTTC	CASSRRSRGDCQYF
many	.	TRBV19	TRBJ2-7	TGTGCCAGTAGTGGAAGACCCCAGCAGAATCCCGAATCGAGGGAGCATTACTTC	CASSGRPQQNPESREHYF
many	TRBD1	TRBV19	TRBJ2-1	TGTGCCAGTAGTCTCTGGGACAGCCCTTCCCATGAGCAGTTCTTC	CASSLWDSPSHEQFF
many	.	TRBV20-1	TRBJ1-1	TGCAGTGCCTCGGTCCTTCCAGCCCCTGAAGCTTTCTTT	CSASVLPAPEAFF
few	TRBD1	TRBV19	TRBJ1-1	TGTGCCAGTAGTATTGAACAGGGGGGCACTGAAGCTTTCTTT	CASSIEQGGTEAFF
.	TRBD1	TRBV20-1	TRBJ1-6	TGCAGTGCGTTTGGACAGGGGAAAGATTGGTCCTATAATTCACCCCTCCACTTT	CSAFGQGKDWSYNSPLHF
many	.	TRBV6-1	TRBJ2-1	TGTGCCAGCAGTGAAATAGGGTTCGTGGGAGATTTCTACAATGAGCAGTTCTTC	CASSEIGFVGDFYNEQFF
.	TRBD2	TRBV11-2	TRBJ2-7	TGTGCCAGCAGCTTAGTAGGACTAGCGGGAGGCGGGGGCTACGAGCAGTACTTC	CASSLVGLAGGGGYEQYF
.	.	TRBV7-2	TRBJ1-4	TGTGCCAGCAGCCGACCCGGACAGGAAAAACTGTTTTTT	CASSRPGQEKLFF
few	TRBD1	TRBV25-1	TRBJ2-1	TGTGCCAGCAGTGGCCTGCCGGGACAGGGAGGTAATGAGCACTTCTTC	CASSGLPGQGGNEHFF
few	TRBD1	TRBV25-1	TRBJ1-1	TGTGCCAGCAGTGAATCAGGGGGCTGGGCTTTCTTT	CASSESGGWAFF
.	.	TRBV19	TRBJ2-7	TGTGCCAGTAGTATCGGCGCTCACAGGACCTACGAGCAGTACTTC	CASSIGAHRTYEQYF